A single sample is the source of the 32 T cell receptor beta chains below, sequenced in a study of vaccination and CD4 T cells after COVID-19. Their antigen targets remain unknown. Documented treatment: roughly 10-day PBMC culture with coronavirus spike peptide pools or control peptides (ViraFEST assay). The Oncomine TCR Beta short-read assay was what sequenced the DNA obtained from cultured CD4+ T cells. MiXCR, run by TCRdb on the PCR reads, gives a single entry per CDR3 protein. Of approximately 17,000 distinct CDR3 sequences listed, over 50% are singletons. The sequenced sample was CD4+ T cells from blood, cultured in vitro, obtained before SARS-CoV-2 vaccination. These receptors originate from a human donor who had recovered from COVID-19.

In nucleotides, the CDR3 is TGTGCCAGCAGTTTATCGCTTTACAATGAGCAGTTCTTC. It translates to CASSLSLYNEQFF. V is TRBV27 and J is TRBJ2-1; D unclear. With 0 bases removed from V and 4 bases from J, the gap between germline ends came to 4 bases. This CDR3 is 13 amino acids long. Germline assignment: CDR1 MNHEY and CDR2 SMNVEV (reference sequence).

The rearrangement uses TRBV12-5 and TRBJ1-2; TRBD1 agrees at 12 bases. The ends lost 5 bases at V and 3 bases at J; junction bases unmatched: 10. Germline-derived CDR1 and CDR2 are LGHNT and FRNRAP. There are 17 residues in the CDR3. CDR3 amino acids: CASGRDRGLSTDYGYTF. The CDR3 DNA is TGTGCTAGTGGTCGGGACAGGGGGCTATCTACGGACTATGGCTACACCTTC.

The sample holds a few counts of this clonotype. The V and J genes are TRBV28 and TRBJ2-3, with D perhaps assigned TRBD1 or TRBD2 (5 bases each). This CDR3 is 14 amino acids long. Germline CDR1 is MDHEN and CDR2 is SYDVKM. Trimming cost V 5 bases and J 1 base, with 10 bases left between them. The CDR3 reads CASSRRGGTDTQYF. The CDR3, as DNA: TGTGCCAGCAGTCGACGAGGGGGCACAGATACGCAGTATTTT.

This clonotype has just a few counts. The chain recombines TRBV7-9 with TRBJ1-2, with a possible D match to TRBD1 (6 bases). V lost 5 bases to trimming and J lost 3 bases, with 16 bases between them. The CDR3 is made up of 15 amino acids. Germline CDR1 reads SEHNR; CDR2 reads FQNEAQ (reference sequence). The CDR3 DNA is TGTGCCAGCAGCCTGATCGGACAGCCAGACTATGGCTACACCTTC. It codes for CASSLIGQPDYGYTF.

The chain joins TRBV7-8 to TRBJ1-1; the D gene is possibly TRBD1 (5 bases). V gave up 1 base and J gave up 6 bases, with 9 bases separating them. The CDR3 spans 13 residues. Germline V gene sequence: CDR1 SGHVS, CDR2 FQNEAQ. CDR3 in DNA: TGTGCCAGCAGCTTAGAGGGGAAGGCTGAAGCTTTCTTT. It translates to CASSLEGKAEAFF.

This chain joins TRBV5-6 and TRBJ2-7; 12 nucleotides line up with TRBD1. Looked up from germline, CDR1 is SGHDT and CDR2 is YYEEEE. This CDR3 has 16 amino acids. The trim removed 0 bases at V and 5 bases at J, leaving 6 bases unmatched. CDR3 sequence: CASSLVPGQGADEQYF. The CDR3 nucleotides are TGTGCCAGCAGCTTGGTACCGGGACAGGGGGCCGACGAGCAGTACTTC.

There are a few counts of this clonotype. The gene calls are TRBV6-1 and TRBJ2-7, with 9 nucleotides matching TRBD1. This CDR3 comprises 14 residues. Trimming took 5 bases from V and 4 from J; bases not matched to a gene: 6. CDR1 and CDR2 (germline): MNHNS, SASEGT. CDR3 region: CASSKDRGGYEQYF. CDR3 nucleotide sequence: TGTGCCAGCAGTAAGGACAGGGGTGGTTACGAGCAGTACTTC.

The chain's CDR3 is CASSSSGLAGETQYF. The CDR3 DNA reads TGTGCCAGCAGTTCCTCGGGACTAGCCGGTGAGACCCAGTACTTC. V and J are TRBV2 and TRBJ2-5; 9 bases match TRBD2. V lost 5 bases, J lost 5 bases, and 9 bases stayed unmatched. The germline V gene encodes CDR1 SNHLY and CDR2 FYNNEI. The CDR3 is 15 residues long.

The CDR3 sequence: CAISGQTSSYEQYF. CDR3 coding DNA: TGTGCCATCAGTGGACAGACGAGCTCCTACGAGCAGTACTTC. This chain links TRBV10-3 with TRBJ2-7, with D maybe TRBD1 (5 bases). V lost 4 bases to trimming and J lost 0 bases, with 10 bases between them. This CDR3 region has 14 residues. The germline CDR1 and CDR2 sequences are ENHRY and SYGVKD.

V is TRBV20-1 and J is TRBJ2-5; D not certain. The length of the CDR3 is 15 residues. Germline V gene sequence: CDR1 DFQATT, CDR2 SNEGSKA (reference sequence). V shed 3 bases and J shed 0 bases, with 14 bases lying between them. The CDR3 DNA reads TGCAGTGCTAGTCGTAGCTGGGTGTACCAAGAGACCCAGTACTTC. Protein sequence: CSASRSWVYQETQYF.

The chain links TRBV25-1 to TRBJ2-1; 8 nucleotides agree with TRBD2. The CDR3 sequence is 14 residues long. V lost 6 bases and J lost 9; bases outside the gene matches: 10. Per germline, CDR1 MGHDK and CDR2 SYGVNS. The CDR3 DNA sequence: TGTGCCAGCAGCGAAGCCGGGACTAGGGGTGAGCAGTTCTTC. This encodes CASSEAGTRGEQFF.

By share of the sample, this clonotype is large. The chain couples TRBV20-1 to TRBJ2-2; TRBD2 matches at 8 bases. The germline V gene has CDR1 DFQATT and CDR2 SNEGSKA (reference sequence). CDR3 length: 14 residues. V shed 3 bases, J shed 5 bases, and the junction held 5 bases outside the gene matches. The CDR3 loop is CSARFAGGTGELFF. The CDR3 DNA reads as TGCAGTGCTAGGTTTGCGGGAGGTACCGGGGAGCTGTTTTTT.

This clonotype was counted between two and nine times. This rearrangement joins TRBV24-1 to TRBJ2-1; TRBD2 aligns across 10 bases. The V and J ends lost 1 base and 7 bases, in that order; junction bases with no gene match: 6. Germline assignment: CDR1 KGHDR and CDR2 SFDVKD. The CDR3 is made up of 16 amino acids. The CDR3 DNA is TGTGCCACCAGTGATTTTTTAAGCGGGAGGGCGAATGAGCAGTTCTTC. Encoded protein: CATSDFLSGRANEQFF.

This sequence joins TRBV4-1 and TRBJ1-3; D gene unclear. V lost 9 bases, J lost 0 bases, and 15 bases lay in between. The CDR3 runs 15 residues. Germline CDR1 MGHRA, CDR2 YSYEKL. The DNA of the CDR3 is TGCGCCAGTACCCTCAGGTTCGGCTCTGGAAACACCATATATTTT. Translating it yields CASTLRFGSGNTIYF.

This chain joins TRBV6-1 and TRBJ2-1, with 11 positions matching TRBD2. Germline assignment: CDR1 MNHNS and CDR2 SASEGT. V lost 6 bases and J lost 6; bases outside the gene matches: 7. The CDR3 is made up of 15 amino acids. DNA of the CDR3: TGTGCCAGCAGAGATAGCGGGAGGGCCGGCAATGAGCAGTTCTTC. This codes for CASRDSGRAGNEQFF.

On this clonotype itself: At one end the junction does not follow the germline gene, possibly because of a read error. The V call is TRBV6-5, the J call TRBJ2-6; 8 bases line up with TRBD2. Germline CDR1 is MNHEY and CDR2 is SVGAGI. This CDR3 region has 18 residues. CDR3 amino acids: CASSYSGATIHGSNVLTF. The DNA for the CDR3 is TGTGCCAGCAGTTATAGCGGGGCCACCATCCATGGGTCCAACGTCCTGACTTTC.

The chain links TRBV28 to TRBJ1-2; 10 bases match TRBD1. J gave up 5 bases and V 4 bases, and 16 bases lay outside the gene matches. This CDR3 contains 18 residues. Germline V CDR1 and CDR2: MDHEN, SYDVKM. CDR3 sequence: CASSSITGGGTGEYGYTF. The CDR3 DNA follows: TGTGCCAGCAGTTCCATTACGGGGGGCGGGACAGGGGAATATGGCTACACCTTC.

This chain uses TRBV28 with TRBJ1-5; no clear D gene. The CDR3 contains 13 residues. V was cut by 4 bases and J by 5 bases, with 9 bases left in between. The germline gives CDR1 MDHEN, CDR2 SYDVKM. The CDR3 DNA sequence: TGTGCCAGCAGTTGGCTTCGGTATCAGCCCCAGCATTTT. It translates to CASSWLRYQPQHF.

The gene calls are TRBV20-1 and TRBJ1-1; D is uncertain. Looked up from germline, CDR1 is DFQATT and CDR2 is SNEGSKA (reference sequence). The CDR3 consists of 12 residues. V was trimmed by 1 base and J by 4 bases, leaving 7 bases between them. The CDR3 sequence is CSARVRSTEAFF. CDR3 nucleotides: TGCAGTGCTAGAGTGAGGAGCACTGAAGCTTTCTTT.

The chain has TRBV7-2 and TRBJ1-4, with D possibly TRBD1 on 6 matching bases. In germline, CDR1 is SGHTA, CDR2 FQGNSA. The CDR3 spans 14 residues. Trimming left V 6 bases short and J 7 bases short, with 15 bases between. CDR3 region: CASRMLQGGEKLFF. In DNA form, the CDR3 reads TGTGCCAGCAGGATGTTACAGGGAGGTGAAAAACTGTTTTTT.

By share, this clonotype counts as medium-sized. CDR3: CASSSSAQGRRGYTF. The CDR3 DNA reads TGTGCCAGCAGTTCCTCCGCCCAGGGCCGTCGGGGCTACACCTTC. The V gene is TRBV27, the J gene TRBJ1-2, with a tentative D call TRBD1 (5 bases). The CDR3 has 15 amino acids. Germline CDR1 is MNHEY and CDR2 is SMNVEV (reference sequence). V was pared by 4 bases and J by 8 bases, with 20 bases between.

The chain links TRBV4-3 to TRBJ1-4; the D gene is possibly TRBD1 (6 bases). The CDR3 loop spans 17 amino acids. Looked up from germline, CDR1 is LGHNA and CDR2 is YSLEER. V lost 0 bases and J lost 0, with 11 bases in between. CDR3 in DNA: TGCGCCAGCAGCCAAGACCTCTCAGGGGCAACTAATGAAAAACTGTTTTTT. Amino acid sequence: CASSQDLSGATNEKLFF.

In this sample, this clonotype turned up a few times. The chain uses TRBV20-1 and TRBJ2-3; D is ambiguous. V gave up 5 bases and J gave up 2 bases, with 2 bases separating them. The CDR3 contains 10 residues. The germline V gene has CDR1 DFQATT and CDR2 SNEGSKA (reference sequence). The CDR3 nucleotides are TGCAGTGCTTCCACAGATACGCAGTATTTT. Translating gives CSASTDTQYF.

J is TRBJ2-5 and V is TRBV11-2; D is uncertain. Trimming left V 5 bases short and J 1 base short, with 2 bases between. CDR1 is SGHAT and CDR2 is FQNNGV in the germline V gene. The CDR3 is made up of 11 amino acids. CDR3 DNA sequence: TGTGCCAGCAGCATCCAAGAGACCCAGTACTTC. Its translation is CASSIQETQYF.

This CDR3 reads CASNPGGLAVVNEQFF. In nucleotides, the CDR3 is TGTGCCAGCAACCCCGGGGGACTAGCCGTGGTCAATGAGCAGTTCTTC. J is TRBJ2-1 and V is TRBV28, with 9 bases aligning to TRBD2. Germline V gives CDR1 MDHEN, CDR2 SYDVKM. This CDR3 has 16 amino acids. V was clipped by 7 bases and J by 6 bases; unmatched bases: 13.

The sample holds a few counts of this clonotype. This chain uses TRBV20-1 with TRBJ1-1, with TRBD1 as a possible D gene (5 bases). Per germline, CDR1 DFQATT and CDR2 SNEGSKA (reference sequence). V gave up 6 bases and J gave up 2 bases, with 19 bases separating them. The CDR3 has 15 residues. Here the CDR3 DNA reads TGCAGTGCGCAGACAGCTTACTTAGTAAACACTGAAGCTTTCTTT. Its translation is CSAQTAYLVNTEAFF.

V gene TRBV30 combines with J gene TRBJ2-1; 7 nucleotides match TRBD2. The CDR3 is made up of 15 amino acids. After removal of 3 bases from V and 3 bases from J, the junction contained 8 bases not matched to a gene. Germline-derived CDR1 and CDR2 are GTSNPN and SVGIG (reference sequence). The CDR3 loop reads CAWRGGKTSYNEQFF. The CDR3 nucleotides read TGTGCCTGGAGGGGGGGGAAAACTAGCTACAATGAGCAGTTCTTC. Full variable domain (outside the CDR3, taken from reference TRBV30 and TRBJ2-1): SQTIHQWPATLVQPVGSPLSLECTVEGTSNPNLYWYRQAAGRGLQLLFYSVGIGQISSEVPQNLSASRPQDRQFILSSKKLLLSDSGFYLCAWRGGKTSYNEQFFGPGTRLTVL.

This clonotype was observed a few times. The V gene is TRBV6-5, the J gene TRBJ2-7; the match to TRBD2 covers 10 bases. Germline CDR1 MNHEY, CDR2 SVGAGI. Unmatched junction bases numbered 3, after V lost 2 bases and J lost 2 bases. The CDR3 has 15 residues. The DNA of the CDR3 is TGTGCCAGCAGTTACGGGACTAGCGTGACCTACGAGCAGTACTTC. Encoded protein: CASSYGTSVTYEQYF.

On this clonotype itself: A junction boundary mismatches the germline segment, possibly from a read error. The chain combines TRBV24-1 with TRBJ1-6; no reliable D call. Germline CDR1 and CDR2: KGHDR and SFDVKD. The CDR3 runs to 13 residues. CDR3 sequence: CATSDLPGSPPHF. The CDR3 DNA sequence: TGTGCCACCAGTGATTTGCCGGGTTCACCCCCCCACTTT.

The table lists this clonotype with a count of one. This rearrangement joins TRBV2 to TRBJ2-5; D is possibly TRBD2 (5 bases). V was cut by 6 bases and J by 5 bases, with 16 bases left in between. CDR1 and CDR2 (germline): SNHLY, FYNNEI. This CDR3 is built from 14 residues. As DNA, the CDR3 is TGTGCCAGCAGGGGGTGGACTGGGCGGGAGACCCAGTACTTC. It encodes CASRGWTGRETQYF.

Here the CDR3 DNA reads TGTGCCAGTAAGGGTCTCGGGACAGTCAATCAGCCCCAGCATTTT. It codes for CASKGLGTVNQPQHF. The genes are TRBV19 and TRBJ1-5; TRBD1 matches at 7 bases. This CDR3 region has 15 residues. The J segment lost 3 bases and the V segment lost 7 bases, leaving 9 bases of the junction unmatched. Germline CDR1 is LNHDA and CDR2 is SQIVND (reference sequence).

This clonotype was seen more than once but under ten times. V usage is TRBV25-1 and J usage is TRBJ1-2, with D hard to call. Germline V gene data show CDR1 as MGHDK and CDR2 as SYGVNS. Trimming took 2 bases from V and 7 from J, leaving 11 bases between them. The CDR3 contains 13 residues. The CDR3 reads CASSEEAVAGYTF. The CDR3, as DNA: TGTGCCAGCAGTGAAGAGGCAGTTGCTGGCTACACCTTC.